The rows below give T cell receptor beta chains drawn from one sample of a study of blood T cell repertoires in COVID-19. Produced via immunoSEQ multiplex PCR; TCRdb's table is partial and in-frame only. The sample consists of approximately 300,000 clones, about nine tenths of them appearing once. Sequencing was done on a sample of PBMCs or T cells enriched from blood (not recorded which). All receptors derive from a woman younger than 30 who had recovered from COVID-19. The CDR3 runs from the conserved cysteine through the conserved F or W.

j_call v_call cdr3_aa
TRBJ2-5 TRBV19 CASSRGETQYF
TRBJ2-1 TRBV5-1 CASSQDRGEYNEQFF
TRBJ1-1 TRBV5-4 CASSLGGRGRGTEAFF
TRBJ2-2 TRBV9 CASSASGGGTGELFF
TRBJ1-1 TRBV24-1 CATRDRGRTEAFF
TRBJ2-5 TRBV15 CATSRGLDRYQETQYF
TRBJ1-4 TRBV28 CASSSVFPMTAYNEKLFF
TRBJ2-5 TRBV29-1 CSVVALGETQYF
TRBJ2-1 TRBV27 CASSPPGASYNEQFF
TRBJ1-2 TRBV30 CAWWPGQGMKGYTF
TRBJ2-1 TRBV3-1/TRBV3-2 CASGLAEQFF
TRBJ2-2 TRBV9 CASSVVGGRDTGELFF
TRBJ2-3 TRBV5-1 CASSSGTSGRGVGTDTQYF